One and the same sample provided the 19 T cell receptor beta chains below, sequenced in a study of blood T cells in healthy people across ages. It was with a sample-barcoded 5' primer and a J-beta primer mix that a second PCR of about 6 to 11 cycles was run. One entry per CDR3 protein, called by TCRdb with MiXCR from the 5' RACE reads. Of about 750,000 distinct CDR3 sequences in the sample, 53% were seen once. Sequenced material: blood. The receptor set was obtained from an elderly man in good health.

The rearrangement joins TRBV5-1 to TRBJ1-2, with 8 nucleotides matching TRBD1. The V and J ends lost 4 bases and 10 bases, in that order; junction bases with no gene match: 9. From germline, CDR1 is SGHRS and CDR2 YFSETQ. The length of the CDR3 is 13 residues. DNA of the CDR3: TGCGCCAGCAGCGCCCGCTCACAGGGGGACTACACCTTC. Protein: CASSARSQGDYTF.

This clonotype was seen a handful of times. This chain links TRBV20-1 with TRBJ2-5; 8 bases agree with TRBD1. The CDR3 length is 15 residues. V lost 2 bases, J lost 3 bases, and 8 bases stayed unmatched. Germline CDR1 DFQATT, CDR2 SNEGSKA (reference sequence). The DNA of the CDR3 is TGCAGTGCTAGAAATCTTCGGACAGGGAAAGAGACCCAGTACTTC. It encodes CSARNLRTGKETQYF.

The V and J genes are TRBV7-2 and TRBJ2-5; 8 bases are shared with TRBD2. The germline CDR1 and CDR2 sequences are SGHTA and FQGNSA. V was pared by 7 bases and J by 5 bases, with 12 bases of the junction left unmatched. The CDR3 length is 15 residues. The CDR3 nucleotides read TGTGCCAGCAAGCCCATAGCGGGATGGTACGAGACCCAGTACTTC. This encodes CASKPIAGWYETQYF.

The genes are TRBV4-2 and TRBJ2-7; TRBD2 matches at 9 bases. This CDR3 has 15 amino acids. V lost 5 bases, J lost 0 bases, and 5 bases stayed unmatched. The germline gives CDR1 LGHNA, CDR2 YNFKEQ. This chain's CDR3 is CASSSAGGLSYEQYF. CDR3 sequence (DNA): TGTGCCAGCAGCTCAGCGGGAGGCCTCTCCTACGAGCAGTACTTC.

The rearrangement uses TRBV24-1 and TRBJ2-7, with 9 bases that match TRBD1. V trimming: 4 bases; J trimming: 3 bases; junction bases outside the gene matches: 9. The CDR3 has 16 amino acids. Germline CDR1 reads KGHDR; CDR2 reads SFDVKD. CDR3 sequence: CATSDPGTGRNYEQYF. For the CDR3, the DNA is TGTGCCACCAGTGACCCTGGGACAGGGAGGAACTACGAGCAGTACTTC.

J is TRBJ2-5 and V is TRBV3-1, with 12 positions matching TRBD2. This CDR3 contains 17 residues. The V gene's germline CDR1 is LGHDT and CDR2 YNNKEL (reference sequence). The V segment lost 5 bases and the J segment 11 bases; nucleotides outside the gene matches: 18. CDR3 in amino acids: CASSTSGTSGYWGEQYF. In DNA form, the CDR3 reads TGTGCCAGCAGCACGTCCGGGACTAGCGGGTACTGGGGGGAGCAGTACTTC.

The CDR3 DNA sequence: TGTGCCAGCTCACCAGGGACAGGGTCTTCAGATACGCAGTATTTT. Protein: CASSPGTGSSDTQYF. The chain has TRBV18 and TRBJ2-3; 9 bases map to TRBD1. Germline V lookup: CDR1 KGHSH, CDR2 LQKENI. CDR3 length: 15 residues. V trimming: 2 bases; J trimming: 4 bases; junction bases outside the gene matches: 4.

The sample holds a few counts of this clonotype. The chain uses TRBV25-1 and TRBJ1-4, with 10 bases lining up with TRBD1. V trimming: 5 bases; J trimming: 8 bases; junction bases outside the gene matches: 8. This CDR3 contains 15 residues. CDR1 and CDR2 (germline): MGHDK, SYGVNS. CDR3 sequence reads: CASSTPGQGREKLFF. Here the CDR3 DNA reads TGTGCCAGCAGTACCCCGGGACAGGGGAGGGAAAAACTGTTTTTT.

The table lists this clonotype with many counts. V is TRBV12-3 or TRBV12-4 and J is TRBJ2-1; D possibly corresponds to TRBD2 (5 bases). V lost 7 bases and J lost 5, with 15 bases in between. The CDR3 has 14 amino acids. The DNA of the CDR3 is TGTGCCAGCACCCATACTAGGATCCACAATGAGCAGTTCTTC. Amino acid sequence: CASTHTRIHNEQFF.

This chain links TRBV27 with TRBJ2-5, with 11 bases aligning to TRBD1. The junction had 16 bases not matched to a gene; V was cut back by 5 bases and J by 11 bases. Germline loops: CDR1 MNHEY, CDR2 SMNVEV (reference sequence). CDR3 length: 16 residues. CDR3: CASSPSTGQGANEQYF. The CDR3 bases are TGTGCCAGCAGTCCAAGTACAGGACAGGGGGCGAATGAGCAGTACTTC.

V gene TRBV6-6 combines with J gene TRBJ2-5, with TRBD1 identical over 10 bases. The junction had 8 bases not matched to a gene; V was cut back by 2 bases and J by 2 bases. The V gene's germline CDR1 is MNHNY and CDR2 SVGAGI (reference sequence). CDR3 length equals 17 residues. CDR3: CASSYGTGADAQETQYF. In DNA, the CDR3 is TGTGCCAGCAGTTACGGGACAGGGGCGGACGCGCAAGAGACCCAGTACTTC.

This clonotype was counted only a few times. This chain uses TRBV28 with TRBJ1-5; 10 bases line up with TRBD1. V shed 9 bases and J 1 base; nucleotides not matched to a gene: 6. The CDR3 extends over 15 amino acids. Germline CDR1 MDHEN, CDR2 SYDVKM. For the CDR3, the DNA is TGTGCCAGTTCGACAGGGGGCCAGAGCAATCAGCCCCAGCATTTT. Protein sequence: CASSTGGQSNQPQHF.

The CDR3 nucleotides are TGTGCCAGCACCCTTCCGGACAGGTCGAACATTCAGTACTTC. The encoded protein is CASTLPDRSNIQYF. The rearrangement links TRBV28 to TRBJ2-4; 7 bases agree with TRBD1. The V segment lost 7 bases and the J segment 7 bases; nucleotides outside the gene matches: 10. Per the germline V gene, CDR1 is MDHEN and CDR2 is SYDVKM. CDR3 length: 14 residues. Complete variable domain (other parts from reference TRBV28 and TRBJ2-4): DVKVTQSSRYLVKRTGEKVFLECVQDMDHENMFWYRQDPGLGLRLIYFSYDVKMKEKGDIPEGYSVSREKKERFSLILESASTNQTSMYLCASTLPDRSNIQYFGAGTRLSVL.

The chain has TRBV12-3 or TRBV12-4 and TRBJ2-7; D gene uncertain. The CDR3 length is 14 residues. With 7 bases removed from V and 0 bases from J, the gap between germline ends came to 13 bases. The CDR3 DNA follows: TGTGCCAGCACCCTACGCGCGAGCTCCTACGAGCAGTACTTC. It is translated as CASTLRASSYEQYF.

The V gene is TRBV4-2, the J gene TRBJ2-3; 12 bases fit TRBD2. Trimming cost V 0 bases and J 14 bases; bases outside gene matches: 9. CDR3 length: 15 residues. CDR1 and CDR2 (germline): LGHNA, YNFKEQ. This chain's CDR3 is CASSQEGLAGRYAYF. Written as DNA, the CDR3 is TGTGCCAGCAGCCAAGAGGGACTAGCGGGCCGATACGCGTATTTT.

V usage is TRBV29-1 and J usage is TRBJ2-1, with D maybe TRBD2 (7 bases). CDR3 length: 11 residues. Germline V CDR1 and CDR2: SQVTM, ANQGSEA. Trimming cost V 3 bases and J 13 bases, with 13 bases left between them. Here the CDR3 reads CSVEGGAAQFF. The CDR3 nucleotides are TGCAGCGTTGAGGGGGGGGCAGCTCAGTTCTTC.

At least ten counts were recorded for this clonotype. The V and J genes are TRBV30 and TRBJ2-7; D might be TRBD1 (5 bases). Germline V gene data show CDR1 as GTSNPN and CDR2 as SVGIG (reference sequence). V dropped 2 bases and J dropped 3 bases, with 11 bases sitting between them. This CDR3 spans 13 amino acids. CDR3 residues: CAWSPAGNYEQYF. CDR3 coding DNA: TGTGCCTGGAGTCCAGCAGGGAACTACGAGCAGTACTTC. Based on the CDR3 plus reference TRBV30 and TRBJ2-7, the full variable domain is SQTIHQWPATLVQPVGSPLSLECTVEGTSNPNLYWYRQAAGRGLQLLFYSVGIGQISSEVPQNLSASRPQDRQFILSSKKLLLSDSGFYLCAWSPAGNYEQYFGPGTRLTVT.

This clonotype turned up a few times. The chain carries TRBV21-1 and TRBJ2-5; the D call TRBD2 from the table was never checked on the DNA. The DNA end favors TRBJ2-7, so the J call may be wrong. TRBV21-1 is designated a pseudogene. The CDR3 sequence is 15 residues long. CDR3 amino acids: CASSKGVREMHEQYF. Written as DNA, the CDR3 is TGTGCCAGCAGCAAGGGGGTGCGGGAGATGCACGAGCAGTACTTC.

This clonotype was seen a few times. CDR3 protein: CSASFRNWGEQFF. The CDR3, as DNA: TGCAGTGCTAGTTTCAGAAACTGGGGTGAGCAGTTCTTC. The chain links TRBV20-1 to TRBJ2-1; D remains unclear. CDR3 length: 13 amino acids. The germline V gene encodes CDR1 DFQATT and CDR2 SNEGSKA (reference sequence). V was cut by 3 bases and J by 9 bases, with 15 bases left in between.